This T cell receptor beta chain was captured in a study of OX40 agonist ivuxolimab in advanced cancers. Across the study: Around 40% of patients had received prior checkpoint inhibitor therapy. In three patients, partial responses were observed, one with hepatocellular carcinoma and two with cutaneous melanoma.

General observations from the study: Among the lowest peripheral clonal expansion occurred in 0.1-3.0 mg/kg partial responders.

Profiling relied on immunoSEQ multiplex PCR, and the TCRdb table lists in-frame clones only, not all of them. This sample yields about 140,000 clones, of which less than 95% are seen a single time; about 1.1% belongs to the top ten. The CDR3 contains 14 residues. With 0 bases removed from V and 4 bases from J, the gap between germline ends came to 11 bases. Germline values: CDR1 SGHDT, CDR2 YYEEEE. As concerns this clone: As yet, its antigen is unknown.

The chain joins TRBV5-6 to TRBJ2-7; D unresolved. The clonotype comes from an adult with an advanced solid tumor such as melanoma, head and neck, liver or kidney cancer. Sequences were derived from CD4+ or CD8+ T cells sorted from blood, sampled in a trial of the OX40 agonist ivuxolimab. CDR3 in amino acids: CASSLEGPLYEQYF. The CDR3 coding sequence is TGTGCCAGCAGCTTGGAAGGCCCCCTGTACGAGCAGTACTTC.